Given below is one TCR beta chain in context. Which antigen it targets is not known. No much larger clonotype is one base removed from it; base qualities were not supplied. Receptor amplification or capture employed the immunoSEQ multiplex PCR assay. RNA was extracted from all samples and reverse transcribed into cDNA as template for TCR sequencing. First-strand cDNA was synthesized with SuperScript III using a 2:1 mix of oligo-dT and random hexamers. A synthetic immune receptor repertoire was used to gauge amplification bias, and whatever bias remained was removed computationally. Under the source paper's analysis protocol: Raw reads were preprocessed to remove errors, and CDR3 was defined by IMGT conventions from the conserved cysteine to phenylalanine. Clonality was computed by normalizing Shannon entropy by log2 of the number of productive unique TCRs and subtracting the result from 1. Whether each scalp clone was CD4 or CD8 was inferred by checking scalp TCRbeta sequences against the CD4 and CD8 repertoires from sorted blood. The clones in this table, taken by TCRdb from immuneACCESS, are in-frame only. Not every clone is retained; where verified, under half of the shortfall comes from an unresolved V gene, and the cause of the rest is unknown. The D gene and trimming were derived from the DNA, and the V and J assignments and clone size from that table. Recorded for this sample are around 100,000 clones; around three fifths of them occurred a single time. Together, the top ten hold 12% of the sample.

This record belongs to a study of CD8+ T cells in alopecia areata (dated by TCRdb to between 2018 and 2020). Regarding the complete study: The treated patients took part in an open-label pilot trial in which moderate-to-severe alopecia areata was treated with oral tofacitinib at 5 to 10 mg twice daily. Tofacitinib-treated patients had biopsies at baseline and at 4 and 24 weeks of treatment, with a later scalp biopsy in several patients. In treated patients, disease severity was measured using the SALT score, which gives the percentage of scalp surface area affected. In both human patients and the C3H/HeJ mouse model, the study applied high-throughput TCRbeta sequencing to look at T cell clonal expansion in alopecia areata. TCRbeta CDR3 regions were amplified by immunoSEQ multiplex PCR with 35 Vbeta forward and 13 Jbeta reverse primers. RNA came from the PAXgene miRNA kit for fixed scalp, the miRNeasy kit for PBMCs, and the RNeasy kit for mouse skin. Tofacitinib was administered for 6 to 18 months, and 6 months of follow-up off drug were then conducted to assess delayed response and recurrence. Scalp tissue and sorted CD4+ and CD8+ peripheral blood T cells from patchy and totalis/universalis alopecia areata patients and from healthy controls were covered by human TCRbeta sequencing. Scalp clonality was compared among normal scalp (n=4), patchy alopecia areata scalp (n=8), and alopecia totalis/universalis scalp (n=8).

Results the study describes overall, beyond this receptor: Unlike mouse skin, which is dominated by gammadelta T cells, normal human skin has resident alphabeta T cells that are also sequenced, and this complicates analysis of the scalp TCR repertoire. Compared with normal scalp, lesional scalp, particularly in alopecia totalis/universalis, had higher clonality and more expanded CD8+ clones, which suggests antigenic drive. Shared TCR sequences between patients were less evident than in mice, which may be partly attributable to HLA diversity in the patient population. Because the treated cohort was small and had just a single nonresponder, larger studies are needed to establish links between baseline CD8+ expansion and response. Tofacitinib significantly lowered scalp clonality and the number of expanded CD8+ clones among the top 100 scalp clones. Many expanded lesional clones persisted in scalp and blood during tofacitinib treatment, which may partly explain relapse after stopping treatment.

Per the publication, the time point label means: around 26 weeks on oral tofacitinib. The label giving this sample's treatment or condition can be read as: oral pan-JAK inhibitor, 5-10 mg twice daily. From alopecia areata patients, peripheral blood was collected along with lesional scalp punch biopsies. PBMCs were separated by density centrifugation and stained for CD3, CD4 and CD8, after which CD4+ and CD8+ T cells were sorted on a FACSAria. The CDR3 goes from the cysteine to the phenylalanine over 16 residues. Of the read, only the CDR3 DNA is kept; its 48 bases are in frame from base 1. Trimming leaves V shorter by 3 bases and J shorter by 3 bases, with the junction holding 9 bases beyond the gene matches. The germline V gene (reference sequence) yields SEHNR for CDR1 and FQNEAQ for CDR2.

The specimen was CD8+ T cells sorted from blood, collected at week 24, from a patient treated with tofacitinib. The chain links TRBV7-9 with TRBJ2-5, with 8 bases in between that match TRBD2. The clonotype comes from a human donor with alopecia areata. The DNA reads TGTGCCAGCAGCTTTCCCGGGGGAGCGGGGGAAGAGACCCAGTACTTC. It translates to CASSFPGGAGEETQYF.